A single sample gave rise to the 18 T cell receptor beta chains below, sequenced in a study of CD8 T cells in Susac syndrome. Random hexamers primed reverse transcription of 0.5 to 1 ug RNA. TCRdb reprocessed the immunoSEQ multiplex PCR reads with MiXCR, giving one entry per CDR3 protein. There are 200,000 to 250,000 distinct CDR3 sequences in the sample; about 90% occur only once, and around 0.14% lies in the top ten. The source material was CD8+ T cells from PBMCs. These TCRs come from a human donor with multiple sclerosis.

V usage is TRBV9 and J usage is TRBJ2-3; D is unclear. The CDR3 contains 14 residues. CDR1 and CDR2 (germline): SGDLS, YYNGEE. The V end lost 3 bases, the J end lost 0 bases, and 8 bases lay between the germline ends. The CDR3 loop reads CASSEWGSTDTQYF. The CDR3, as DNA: TGTGCCAGCAGCGAGTGGGGTAGCACAGATACGCAGTATTTT. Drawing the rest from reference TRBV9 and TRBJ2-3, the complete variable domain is DSGVTQTPKHLITATGQRVTLRCSPRSGDLSVYWYQQSLDQGLQFLIQYYNGEERAKGNILERFSAQQFPDLHSELNLSSLELGDSALYFCASSEWGSTDTQYFGPGTRLTVL.

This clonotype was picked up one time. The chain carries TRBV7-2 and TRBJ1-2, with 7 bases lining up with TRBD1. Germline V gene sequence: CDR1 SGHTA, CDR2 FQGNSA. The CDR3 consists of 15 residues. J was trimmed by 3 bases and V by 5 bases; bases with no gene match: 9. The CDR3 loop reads CASSPPGDSYYGYTF. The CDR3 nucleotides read TGTGCCAGCAGCCCCCCAGGGGACAGCTACTATGGCTACACCTTC.

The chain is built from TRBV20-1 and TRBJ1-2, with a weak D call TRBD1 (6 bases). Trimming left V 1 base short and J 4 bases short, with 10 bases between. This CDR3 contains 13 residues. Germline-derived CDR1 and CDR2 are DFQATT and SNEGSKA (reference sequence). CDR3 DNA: TGCAGTGCTAGAGGAGGGGGGGCCTATGGCTACACCTTC. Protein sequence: CSARGGGAYGYTF.

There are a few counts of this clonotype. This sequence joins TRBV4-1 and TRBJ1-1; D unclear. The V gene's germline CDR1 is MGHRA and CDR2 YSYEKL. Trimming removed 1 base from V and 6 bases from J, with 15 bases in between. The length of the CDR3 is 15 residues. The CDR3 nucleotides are TGCGCCAGCAGCCAAGTGCCGGGGAGGAGAGCTGAAGCTTTCTTT. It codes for CASSQVPGRRAEAFF.

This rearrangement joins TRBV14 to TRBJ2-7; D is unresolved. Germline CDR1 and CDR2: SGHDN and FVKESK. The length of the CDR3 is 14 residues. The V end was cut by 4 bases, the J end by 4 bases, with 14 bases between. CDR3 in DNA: TGTGCCAGCAGCCCAATAAGGACCCGTTACGAGCAGTACTTC. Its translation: CASSPIRTRYEQYF. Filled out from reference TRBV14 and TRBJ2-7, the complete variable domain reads EAGVTQFPSHSVIEKGQTVTLRCDPISGHDNLYWYRRVMGKEIKFLLHFVKESKQDESGMPNNRFLAERTGGTYSTLKVQPAELEDSGVYFCASSPIRTRYEQYFGPGTRLTVT.

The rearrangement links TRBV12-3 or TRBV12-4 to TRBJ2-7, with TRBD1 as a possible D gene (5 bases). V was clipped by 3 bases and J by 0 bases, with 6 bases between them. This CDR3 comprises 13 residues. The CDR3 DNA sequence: TGTGCCAGCAGTTTCGACAGCTCCTACGAGCAGTACTTC. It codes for CASSFDSSYEQYF.

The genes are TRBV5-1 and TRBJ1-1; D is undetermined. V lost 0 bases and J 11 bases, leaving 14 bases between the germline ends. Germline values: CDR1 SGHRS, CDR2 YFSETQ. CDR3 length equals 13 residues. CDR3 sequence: CASSLETGHGAFF. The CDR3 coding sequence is TGCGCCAGCAGCTTGGAGACGGGTCATGGGGCTTTCTTT.

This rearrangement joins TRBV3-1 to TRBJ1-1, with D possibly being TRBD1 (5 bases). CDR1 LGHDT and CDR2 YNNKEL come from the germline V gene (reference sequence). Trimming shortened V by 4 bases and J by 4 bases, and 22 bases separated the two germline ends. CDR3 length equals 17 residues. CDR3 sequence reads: CASSPPADTGWFTEAFF. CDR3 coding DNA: TGTGCCAGCAGCCCGCCTGCGGACACCGGCTGGTTCACTGAAGCTTTCTTT.

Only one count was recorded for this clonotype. The CDR3 sequence: CASSLDRGQDQPQHF. The CDR3 bases are TGTGCCAGTAGCCTGGACAGGGGGCAGGATCAGCCCCAGCATTTT. The V and J genes are TRBV19 and TRBJ1-5; TRBD1 agrees at 11 bases. The V segment lost 6 bases and the J segment 5 bases; nucleotides outside the gene matches: 6. The CDR3 sequence is 15 residues long. Germline CDR1 is LNHDA and CDR2 is SQIVND (reference sequence).

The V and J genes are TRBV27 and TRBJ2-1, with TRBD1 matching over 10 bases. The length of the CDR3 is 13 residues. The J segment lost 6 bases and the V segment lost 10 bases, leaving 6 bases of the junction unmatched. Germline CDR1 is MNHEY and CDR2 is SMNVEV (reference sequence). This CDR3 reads CATWTGGINEQFF. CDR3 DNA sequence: TGTGCCACCTGGACAGGGGGAATCAATGAGCAGTTCTTC.

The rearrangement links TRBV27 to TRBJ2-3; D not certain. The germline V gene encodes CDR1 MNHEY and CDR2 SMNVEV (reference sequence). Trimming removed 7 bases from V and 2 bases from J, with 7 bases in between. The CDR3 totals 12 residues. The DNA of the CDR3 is TGTGCCAGCATGGCTACCACAGATACGCAGTATTTT. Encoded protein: CASMATTDTQYF.

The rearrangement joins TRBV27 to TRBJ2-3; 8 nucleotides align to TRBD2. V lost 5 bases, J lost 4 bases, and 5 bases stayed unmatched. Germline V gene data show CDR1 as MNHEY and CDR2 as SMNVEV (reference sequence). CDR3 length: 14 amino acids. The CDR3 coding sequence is TGTGCCAGCAGTCCCCGCGGGGGGTCAGATACGCAGTATTTT. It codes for CASSPRGGSDTQYF.

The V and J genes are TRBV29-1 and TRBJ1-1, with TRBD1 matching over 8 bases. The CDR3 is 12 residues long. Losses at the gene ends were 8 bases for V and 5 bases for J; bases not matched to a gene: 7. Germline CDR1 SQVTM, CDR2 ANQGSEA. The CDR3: CSCLRQGTEAFF. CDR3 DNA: TGCAGCTGCCTTAGACAGGGGACTGAAGCTTTCTTT.

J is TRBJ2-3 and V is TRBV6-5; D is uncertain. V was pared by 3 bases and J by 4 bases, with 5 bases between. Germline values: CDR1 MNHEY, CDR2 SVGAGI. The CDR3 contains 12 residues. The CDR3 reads CASSYLADTQYF. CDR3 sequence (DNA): TGTGCCAGCAGTTATCTCGCAGATACGCAGTATTTT.

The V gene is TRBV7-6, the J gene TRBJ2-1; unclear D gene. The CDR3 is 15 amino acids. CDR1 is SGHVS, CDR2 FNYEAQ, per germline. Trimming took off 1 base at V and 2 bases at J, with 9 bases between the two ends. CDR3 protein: CASSLVGGAYNEQFF. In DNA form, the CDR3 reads TGTGCCAGCAGCTTAGTTGGTGGGGCCTACAATGAGCAGTTCTTC.

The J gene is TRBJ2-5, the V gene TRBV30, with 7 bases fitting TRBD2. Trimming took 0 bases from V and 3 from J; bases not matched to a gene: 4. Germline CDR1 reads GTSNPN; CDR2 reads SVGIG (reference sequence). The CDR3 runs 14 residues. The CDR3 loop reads CAWSVLGTKETQYF. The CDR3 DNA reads TGTGCCTGGAGTGTACTCGGGACTAAAGAGACCCAGTACTTC.

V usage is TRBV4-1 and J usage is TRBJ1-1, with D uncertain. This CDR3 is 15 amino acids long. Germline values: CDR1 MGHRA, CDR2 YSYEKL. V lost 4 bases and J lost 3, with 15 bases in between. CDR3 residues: CASSPQEGWDTEAFF. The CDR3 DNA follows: TGCGCCAGCAGCCCCCAAGAGGGCTGGGACACTGAAGCTTTCTTT.

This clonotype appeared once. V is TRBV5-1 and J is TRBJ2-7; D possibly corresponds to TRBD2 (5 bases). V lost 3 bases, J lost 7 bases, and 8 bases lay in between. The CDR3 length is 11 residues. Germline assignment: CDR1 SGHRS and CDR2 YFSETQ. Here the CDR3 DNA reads TGCGCCAGCAGCTCTTCGGGGGAGCAGTACTTC. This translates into CASSSSGEQYF.